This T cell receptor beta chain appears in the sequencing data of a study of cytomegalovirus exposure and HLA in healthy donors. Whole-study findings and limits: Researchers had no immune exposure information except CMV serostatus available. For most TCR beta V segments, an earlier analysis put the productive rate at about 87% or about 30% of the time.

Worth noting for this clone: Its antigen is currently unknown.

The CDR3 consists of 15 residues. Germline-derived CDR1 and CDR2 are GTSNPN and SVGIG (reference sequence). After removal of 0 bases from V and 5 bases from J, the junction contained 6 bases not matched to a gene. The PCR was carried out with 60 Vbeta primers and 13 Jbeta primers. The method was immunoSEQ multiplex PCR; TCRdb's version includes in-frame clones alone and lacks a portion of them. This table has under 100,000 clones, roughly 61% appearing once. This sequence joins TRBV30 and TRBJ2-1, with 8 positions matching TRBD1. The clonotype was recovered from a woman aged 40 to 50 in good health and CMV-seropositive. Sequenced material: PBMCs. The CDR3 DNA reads TGTGCCTGGAGTGTCGGACGGGACAGGCACAATGAGCAGTTCTTC. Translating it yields CAWSVGRDRHNEQFF.